The rows below give T cell receptor beta chains drawn from one sample of a study of cytomegalovirus exposure and HLA in healthy donors. TCRdb's copy holds only in-frame clones and misses some; the assay was immunoSEQ multiplex PCR. Of about 140,000 clones detected, approximately 82% appear once; the ten largest clones hold around 3.2%. The sequencing sample was made of PBMCs. The receptors originated from a man aged 35 to 55 in good health and CMV-seronegative. Both conserved end residues are part of each CDR3. A D gene is named only where the DNA matches it firmly. Size tells how often a clone was seen (once, few, many) or the class of an expanded clone, and some rows leave it out.

j_call,d_call,v_call,clone_size,cdr3_aa,cdr3_nt
TRBJ2-2,TRBD1,TRBV19,.,CASSPEPWTGDTGELFF,TGTGCCAGTAGCCCGGAACCCTGGACAGGGGACACCGGGGAGCTGTTTTTT
TRBJ1-1,.,TRBV5-1,.,CASSPFAIRNTEAFF,TGCGCCAGCAGCCCCTTCGCTATCCGAAACACTGAAGCTTTCTTT
TRBJ2-1,.,TRBV5-1,few,CASSLWGAGEDEQFF,TGCGCCAGCAGCCTCTGGGGGGCGGGGGAGGATGAGCAGTTCTTC
TRBJ1-6,TRBD1,TRBV7-9,few,CASSATRQGNSPLHF,TGTGCCAGCAGCGCCACCCGACAGGGTAATTCACCCCTCCACTTT
TRBJ2-7,TRBD1,TRBV11-2,.,CASSSGTGAFLEQYF,TGTGCCAGCAGCTCCGGGACAGGGGCTTTTTTGGAGCAGTACTTC
TRBJ2-2,.,TRBV18,.,CASSPGLNTGELFF,TGTGCCAGCTCACCGGGCCTAAACACCGGGGAGCTGTTTTTT
TRBJ1-1,.,TRBV18,.,CASSPRVPGETEAFF,TGTGCCAGCTCACCACGCGTCCCAGGGGAAACTGAAGCTTTCTTT
TRBJ1-6,.,TRBV6-5,few,CASSLSYNSPLHF,TGTGCCAGCAGTTTATCCTATAATTCACCCCTCCACTTT
TRBJ1-6,.,TRBV5-3,.,CARSPLIGHRLHF,TGTGCCAGAAGCCCCCTGATCGGACACCGGCTCCACTTT
TRBJ2-1,TRBD1,TRBV27,many,CASSLSTGGNEQFF,TGTGCCAGCAGTTTATCTACAGGGGGCAATGAGCAGTTCTTC
TRBJ1-4,TRBD1,TRBV27,.,CASSFLGQGEKLFF,TGTGCCAGCAGTTTCTTGGGACAGGGCGAAAAACTGTTTTTT
TRBJ2-5,TRBD1,TRBV9,.,CASSTDRGRWETQYF,TGTGCCAGCAGCACGGATAGGGGGCGGTGGGAGACCCAGTACTTC
TRBJ1-4,TRBD1,TRBV2,.,CASSAPGTGGEGEKLFF,TGTGCCAGCAGCGCTCCCGGGACAGGGGGCGAGGGTGAAAAACTGTTTTTT
TRBJ1-2,TRBD1,TRBV18,.,CASSRRQGLGYTF,TGTGCCAGCTCACGCAGACAGGGGCTTGGCTACACCTTC
TRBJ1-2,.,TRBV28,.,CASRTGVDDGYTF,TGTGCCAGCAGGACGGGGGTGGACGATGGCTACACCTTC
TRBJ2-2,TRBD1,TRBV6-5,.,CASRTGAVLDGELFF,TGTGCCAGCAGAACAGGGGCAGTCCTAGACGGGGAGCTGTTTTTT
TRBJ1-3,TRBD1,TRBV7-2,.,CASSLRGALGNTIYF,TGTGCCAGCAGCCTCAGGGGGGCGTTAGGAAACACCATATATTTT
TRBJ1-2,.,TRBV28,.,CASRAFGGGNYGYTF,TGTGCCAGCAGGGCTTTCGGGGGGGGTAACTATGGCTACACCTTC
TRBJ2-3,.,TRBV7-9,.,CASSPGTLTSTDTQYF,TGTGCCAGCAGCCCGGGGACACTCACTAGCACAGATACGCAGTATTTT
TRBJ1-5,TRBD1,TRBV6-4,.,CASRMLPGQGENSNQPQHF,TGTGCCAGCAGGATGCTACCGGGACAGGGGGAAAATAGCAATCAGCCCCAGCATTTT
TRBJ1-1,.,TRBV19,.,CASSIVFGGTEAFF,TGTGCCAGTAGTATCGTTTTCGGGGGCACTGAAGCTTTCTTT
TRBJ2-7,.,TRBV29-1,.,CSVRQSSYEQYF,TGCAGCGTTCGACAGTCCTCCTACGAGCAGTACTTC
TRBJ2-2,TRBD1,TRBV6-5,.,CASSYPTGVDTGELFF,TGTGCCAGCAGTTACCCGACAGGGGTGGACACCGGGGAGCTGTTTTTT
TRBJ2-7,.,TRBV6-1,.,CASSVAESYEQYF,TGTGCCAGCAGTGTCGCTGAGTCCTACGAGCAGTACTTC
TRBJ2-5,.,TRBV7-6,.,CASSSPAGRQEETQYF,TGTGCCAGCAGCAGCCCCGCAGGGAGGCAGGAAGAGACCCAGTACTTC
TRBJ2-3,.,TRBV11-2,.,CASSFNGGSGTDTQYF,TGTGCCAGCAGTTTCAACGGGGGATCGGGCACAGATACGCAGTATTTT
TRBJ1-1,.,TRBV9,few,CASSLDEGNTEAFF,TGTGCCAGCAGCCTAGACGAGGGGAACACTGAAGCTTTCTTT
TRBJ2-1,TRBD2,TRBV9,.,CASSGGRGSTYNEQFF,TGTGCCAGCAGCGGGGGGAGGGGCTCGACCTACAATGAGCAGTTCTTC
TRBJ2-2,TRBD2,TRBV10-1,.,CAPQGGLAGNTGELFF,TGCGCCCCTCAAGGGGGACTAGCGGGGAACACCGGGGAGCTGTTTTTT
TRBJ2-1,.,TRBV21-1,.,CASSKIDSILDNEQFF,TGTGCCAGCAGCAAGATCGACAGCATCTTGGACAATGAGCAGTTCTTC
TRBJ2-7,TRBD1,TRBV18,.,CASSGTGPYEQYF,TGTGCCAGCTCAGGGACAGGCCCCTACGAGCAGTACTTC
TRBJ2-1,TRBD2,TRBV5-1,.,CASARQGGDNEQFF,TGCGCCAGCGCCCGGCAGGGAGGGGACAATGAGCAGTTCTTC
TRBJ1-4,.,TRBV5-6,.,CASSSPPQGEKLFF,TGTGCCAGCAGCTCCCCCCCCCAGGGCGAAAAACTGTTTTTT
TRBJ1-4,.,TRBV29-1,once,CSINRGGSNGEKLFF,TGCAGCATAAACAGAGGGGGTTCCAACGGGGAAAAACTGTTTTTT
TRBJ2-3,TRBD1,TRBV9,once,CASSVVGTGRTDTQYF,TGTGCCAGCAGCGTAGTCGGGACAGGGCGCACAGATACGCAGTATTTT
TRBJ2-7,TRBD2,TRBV9,.,CASSSGTSGGDHFYEQYF,TGTGCCAGCAGCTCCGGGACTAGCGGGGGGGATCATTTCTACGAGCAGTACTTC
TRBJ2-2,TRBD1,TRBV5-6,few,CASSFGATGGTGELFF,TGTGCCAGCAGCTTTGGGGCAACAGGGGGCACCGGGGAGCTGTTTTTT
TRBJ1-1,.,TRBV5-6,.,CAGSFYVLLEFAENTEAFF,TGTGCCGGCAGCTTTTATGTCCTCCTGGAATTTGCGGAGAACACTGAAGCTTTCTTT
TRBJ1-1,TRBD1,TRBV7-9,.,CASSYDRGTEAFF,TGTGCCAGCAGTTATGACAGGGGCACTGAAGCTTTCTTT
TRBJ1-6,.,TRBV19,.,CASSIQAEALHF,TGTGCCAGTAGTATCCAGGCAGAAGCCCTCCACTTT
TRBJ1-2,TRBD1,TRBV7-2,.,CASSPGQHGYTF,TGTGCCAGCAGCCCGGGACAGCATGGCTACACCTTC
TRBJ1-1,.,TRBV6-6,.,CASSYPSGNTEAFF,TGTGCCAGCAGTTACCCAAGCGGGAACACTGAAGCTTTCTTT
TRBJ2-5,.,TRBV10-1,.,CASSEWAGEETQYF,TGCGCCAGCAGTGAGTGGGCAGGGGAAGAGACCCAGTACTTC
TRBJ1-1,TRBD1,TRBV18,few,CASSPDVTGIEAFF,TGTGCCAGCTCACCGGACGTGACAGGGATTGAAGCTTTCTTT
TRBJ2-7,.,TRBV6-1,few,CASSDGQGAPYEQYF,TGTGCCAGCAGTGATGGGCAGGGCGCTCCCTACGAGCAGTACTTC
TRBJ1-3,TRBD1,TRBV19,once,CASTYIGQGSGNTIYF,TGCGCCAGTACCTATATTGGACAGGGCTCTGGAAACACCATATATTTT
TRBJ2-3,.,TRBV9,.,CASSRGWGAGGTDTQYF,TGTGCCAGCAGCCGGGGCTGGGGGGCAGGGGGGACAGATACGCAGTATTTT
TRBJ1-3,TRBD1,TRBV25-1,.,CASSESGGSGNTIYF,TGTGCCAGCAGTGAATCAGGGGGCAGTGGAAACACCATATATTTT
TRBJ2-1,.,TRBV29-1,.,CSGIPGTRPIREQFF,TGCAGCGGGATTCCCGGGACACGGCCCATCAGGGAGCAGTTCTTC
TRBJ2-3,.,TRBV4-2,.,CASSQGWRTDTDTQYF,TGTGCCAGCAGCCAAGGGTGGAGGACGGACACAGATACGCAGTATTTT
TRBJ1-5,.,TRBV10-3,.,CAISEVTGGQPQHF,TGTGCCATCAGTGAGGTAACAGGTGGCCAGCCCCAGCATTTT
TRBJ1-4,.,TRBV27,.,CASSPLSLNEKLFF,TGTGCCAGCAGCCCCCTCAGTCTCAATGAAAAACTGTTTTTT
TRBJ2-7,.,TRBV9,once,CASSVESRRRYEQYF,TGTGCCAGCAGCGTAGAAAGCCGGCGGAGATACGAGCAGTACTTC
TRBJ1-2,TRBD1,TRBV6-5,few,CASTRQGGDYGYTF,TGTGCCAGCACTCGACAGGGGGGAGACTATGGCTACACCTTC
TRBJ2-5,TRBD2,TRBV11-2,.,CASSLALADRETQYF,TGTGCCAGCAGCTTAGCACTAGCGGACCGGGAGACCCAGTACTTC
TRBJ1-1,TRBD1,TRBV7-6,.,CASSAGTGDTEAFF,TGTGCCAGCAGCGCCGGGACAGGCGACACTGAAGCTTTCTTT
TRBJ2-2,TRBD1,TRBV6-6,.,CASHSGTAATGELFF,TGTGCCAGCCACTCCGGGACAGCGGCCACCGGGGAGCTGTTTTTT
TRBJ1-2,.,TRBV4-3,few,CASSQDRGGPNYGYTF,TGCGCCAGCAGCCAAGATCGCGGGGGCCCAAACTATGGCTACACCTTC
TRBJ2-1,TRBD1,TRBV7-7,.,CASSPSGGPEQFF,TGTGCCAGCAGTCCATCAGGGGGCCCTGAGCAGTTCTTC